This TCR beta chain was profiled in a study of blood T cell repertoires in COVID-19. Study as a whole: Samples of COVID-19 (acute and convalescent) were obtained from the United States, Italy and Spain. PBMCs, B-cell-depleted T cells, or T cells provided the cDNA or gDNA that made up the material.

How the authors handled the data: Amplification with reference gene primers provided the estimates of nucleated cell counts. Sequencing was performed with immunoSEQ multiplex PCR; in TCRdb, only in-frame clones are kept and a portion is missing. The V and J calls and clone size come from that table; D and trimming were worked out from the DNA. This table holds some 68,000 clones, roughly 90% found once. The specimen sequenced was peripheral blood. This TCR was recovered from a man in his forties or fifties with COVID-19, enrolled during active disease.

CDR3 sequence (DNA): TGTGCCAGCAGCATTACAGGTGTTGATCAGCCCCAGCATTTT. Residues: CASSITGVDQPQHF. This chain links TRBV5-5 with TRBJ1-5; possible D gene TRBD1, 5 bases. CDR3 length: 14 amino acids. V was shortened by 4 bases and J by 5 bases, with 13 bases between the two germline ends. The V gene's germline CDR1 is SGHKS and CDR2 YYEKEE (reference sequence).